This T cell receptor beta chain was sequenced in a study of metastatic and nonmetastatic thyroid tumors. Study in general: It was across blood and tumor or nodule tissue from malignant and benign thyroid patients that repertoires were compared.

Germline CDR1 and CDR2: SGHAT and FQNNGV. The CDR3 consists of 17 residues. Regarding this clone: One junction end does not reproduce the germline sequence, and a read error may be involved.

TCRdb re-clonotyped the PCR reads through MiXCR. The sample yields about 92,000 clones, about 15% seen once. Patients had received no treatment of any kind before thyroid surgery. Specimen: blood. The chain has TRBV11-2 and TRBJ2-7; 7 nucleotides agree with TRBD1. This clonotype was obtained from a female donor with papillary thyroid cancer or a benign thyroid nodule (not recorded which). Some clones in this sample may be carry-over from other donors' samples. The CDR3 DNA sequence: TGCGCCAGCAGCTTTACCACGGGACAGCGAAGCTCCTACGAGCAGTACTTC. Translating gives CASSFTTGQRSSYEQYF.